This TCR beta chain is from a study of control samples from healthy donors and cancer patients. The repertoire was sequenced with immunoSEQ multiplex PCR; TCRdb's copy has only in-frame clones and lacks some. Of around 15,000 clones in the sample, around 87% were seen once. The TCR originated in a woman in her seventies with colorectal cancer. The sequenced material came from PBMCs.

CDR3 nucleotide sequence: TGTGCCAGCACTTGGGGAACTGAAGCTTTCTTT. Translating it yields CASTWGTEAFF. This chain joins TRBV11-3 and TRBJ1-1; D not resolved. CDR3 length equals 11 residues. Looked up from germline, CDR1 is SGHNT and CDR2 is YENEEA. V lost 7 bases and J 5 bases, leaving 8 bases between the germline ends.